This TCR beta chain was captured in a study of cytotoxic CD8 clonotypes in ibrutinib-treated CLL. Data came from immunoSEQ multiplex PCR; TCRdb stores just in-frame clones and leaves some out. The sample includes some 200,000 clones, about four fifths seen only once; the top ten take more than 9.5%. The sample was PBMCs, taken after 12 months of ibrutinib treatment. The clonotype was recovered from a human donor with chronic lymphocytic leukemia.

Written as DNA, the CDR3 is TGTGCCACCAGCATCGGACTAGCGGGAGTGGATGAGCAGTTCTTC. This encodes CATSIGLAGVDEQFF. This chain links TRBV15 with TRBJ2-1; 13 bases are a match to TRBD2. This CDR3 comprises 15 residues. Germline V gives CDR1 LNHNV, CDR2 YYDKDF (reference sequence). V was pared by 4 bases and J by 8 bases, with 5 bases of the junction left unmatched.